Here is one TCR beta chain with its context. Its target is unknown. The data were produced by immunoSEQ multiplex PCR, yet TCRdb's version contains in-frame clones alone and is incomplete. The profile shows 120,000 or so clones, roughly 86% of them singletons. These data belong to a study of T cell responses to AZD1222 COVID-19 vaccine. The study's findings and limits: The number of AZD1222 recipients seropositive at baseline was only 6 or 7.

Germline V gene data show CDR1 as ENHRY and CDR2 as SYGVKD. The ends lost 6 bases at V and 2 bases at J; junction bases unmatched: 3. The CDR3 length is 13 residues. The sequence came from an adult in good health. The input for sequencing was peripheral blood, taken on day 0 of AZD1222 vaccination. The chain couples TRBV10-3 to TRBJ2-7; 8 positions match TRBD1. Here the CDR3 reads CAIRPGQAYEQYF. CDR3 DNA sequence: TGTGCCATCAGGCCGGGACAGGCCTACGAGCAGTACTTC.